This T cell receptor (beta chain) is drawn from a study of T-cell memory formation after mild COVID-19 (dated by TCRdb to about 2021). Context from the whole study: Most TCR sequence clusters were specific to one of the two donors. In a couple of donors, T-cell clones that expanded and contracted after mild COVID-19 were followed by sequencing TCRalpha and TCRbeta repertoires longitudinally. The cohort comprised two young, previously healthy adult volunteers, one female and one male. Points the paper makes about the study in general: The second-wave clones that peaked on day 37 were not confirmed to be SARS-CoV-2 specific. Some responding clones were detected in pre-infection memory, suggesting pre-existing cross-reactive memory T cells joined the SARS-CoV-2 response. Contracting CD4+ clones were located mainly in the CM and EM memory subsets, whereas CD8+ clones were found to be enriched in EMRA. Balanced CD4/CD8 phenotypes were observed for clones contracting from day 15 to 85, whereas a bias towards CD4+ was observed for a second wave of clones expanding from day 15 to 37. Only a couple of mild cases were covered by the study, and larger cohorts that include severe cases with pre-infection samples were considered necessary.

TCRdb records Illumina NovaSeq 6000 as the sequencer. TCRalpha and TCRbeta cDNA libraries were built by 5'RACE with constant-segment primers, adding sample barcodes and unique molecular identifiers. RNA was extracted from every sample with Trizol reagent. The libraries were amplified in two PCR steps, and the second step added a second sample barcode and Illumina TruSeq adapters. The libraries were sequenced on an Illumina NovaSeq using 2 x 150 bp paired-end reads. The authors processed their data as follows. Reads were demultiplexed and collapsed into UMI-guided consensus sequences with migec v1.2.7. Using mixcr v2.1.11, UMI consensuses were aligned to TRA and TRB V and J templates and then assembled into clonotypes. Clonotypes were classified as expanded or contracted when called significant by both edgeR and NoisET, with noise models trained on biological replicates. For edgeR calls, a false discovery rate-adjusted p below 0.01 and a log2 fold-change threshold of 1 were applied. As an exploratory analysis of dynamics, PCA with hierarchical clustering was applied to max-normalized trajectories of the 1000 most abundant clonotypes. Separately sequenced CD4+ and CD8+ repertoires were used to assign a CD4 or CD8 phenotype to each responding clone. TCRdb ran its own pipeline on the public reads, namely fastp trimming at Q25 and MiXCR clone calling, and kept in-frame beta chains. CDR3 protein duplicates are merged, each entry listing the most common genes and DNA. The V and J calls come from TCRdb's annotation, not from the publication. A total of just under 550,000 distinct CDR3 sequences appear in this sample, around 21% of them only once. Of the sample, approximately 12% is held by the ten largest clones.

There are 15 amino acids in the CDR3, from cysteine to phenylalanine inclusive. Of the read, only the CDR3 DNA is kept; its 45 bases are in frame from base 1. CDR1 and CDR2 were assigned from the germline V gene as SGHVS and FNYEAQ. V is cut by 7 bases and J by 7 bases, and the space between the germline ends is 19 bases. As to this clonotype: There is no known antigen for this receptor. Base qualities are missing; no much larger clone stands one base away.

Ficoll-Paque density gradient centrifugation was used to isolate PBMCs. The chain is made from TRBV7-6 and TRBJ2-2; the D call is possibly TRBD1 or TRBD2, each sharing 6 bases. Material for sequencing was PBMCs or a T cell subset sorted from them (not recorded which). The source of this sequence is an adult woman who had mild COVID-19 (a few samples of this study predate the infection). The sample titles of this study are shuffled in the database, so cell type and time point are left out; the donor was told from shared clones. DNA sequence: TGTGCCAGCACCGTAGTGGGGGGCGGCATCGGGGAGCTGTTTTTT. This translates into CASTVVGGGIGELFF.